The sequence of this T cell receptor (beta chain) was determined in a study of molecular identifiers for immune sequencing clone quantification. The study's findings and limits: Shared barcodes on identical TCR molecules could underestimate the sizes of highly expanded clones. Clonotypes surpassing 20 RNA copies contained over 97% of effector molecules, versus under 1% in naive cells.

As CD8+CD4-CCR7+CD45RA+ cells, naive CD8 T cells were sorted. The CDR3 spans 15 residues. V trimming: 3 bases; J trimming: 4 bases; junction bases outside the gene matches: 7. Germline CDR1 is SGHNT and CDR2 is YYREEE (reference sequence). It was with previously described methods and listed TCR primers that bulk TCR libraries were made. TCRdb used MiXCR to reprocess the PCR reads, holding one entry per CDR3 protein. Among roughly 90,000 distinct CDR3 sequences listed, around 25% were seen once. On this clonotype: Its specificity is unknown.

Sequencing was performed on naive CD8+ T cells from blood, with Jurkat cell RNA spiked in. As to subset: FACS-sorted CD8+CD4-CCR7+CD45RA+ naive T cells. V and J are TRBV5-4 and TRBJ2-1; 7 bases map to TRBD2. The receptor was isolated from a human donor in good health. Some libraries in this study had Jurkat cell RNA spiked in. The CDR3 region is CASSSGTTGYNEQFF. CDR3 bases: TGTGCCAGCAGCTCCGGGACTACCGGATACAATGAGCAGTTCTTC.